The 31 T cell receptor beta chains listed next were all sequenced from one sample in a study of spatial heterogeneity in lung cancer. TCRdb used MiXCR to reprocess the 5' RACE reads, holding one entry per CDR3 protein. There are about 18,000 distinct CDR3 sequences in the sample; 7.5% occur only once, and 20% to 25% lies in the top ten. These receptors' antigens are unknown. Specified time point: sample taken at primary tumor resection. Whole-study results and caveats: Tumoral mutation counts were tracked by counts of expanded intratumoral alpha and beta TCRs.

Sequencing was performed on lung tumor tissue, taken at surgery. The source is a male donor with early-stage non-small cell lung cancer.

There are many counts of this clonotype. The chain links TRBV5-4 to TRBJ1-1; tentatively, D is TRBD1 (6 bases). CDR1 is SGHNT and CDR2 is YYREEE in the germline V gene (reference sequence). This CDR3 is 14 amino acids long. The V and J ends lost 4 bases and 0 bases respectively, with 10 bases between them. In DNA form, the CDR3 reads TGTGCCAGCAGCCCGGACAGCCTGAACACTGAAGCTTTCTTT. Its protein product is CASSPDSLNTEAFF. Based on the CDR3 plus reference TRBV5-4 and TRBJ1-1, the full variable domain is ETGVTQSPTHLIKTRGQQVTLRCSSQSGHNTVSWYQQALGQGPQFIFQYYREEENGRGNFPPRFSGLQFPNYSSELNVNALELDDSALYLCASSPDSLNTEAFFGQGTRLTVV.

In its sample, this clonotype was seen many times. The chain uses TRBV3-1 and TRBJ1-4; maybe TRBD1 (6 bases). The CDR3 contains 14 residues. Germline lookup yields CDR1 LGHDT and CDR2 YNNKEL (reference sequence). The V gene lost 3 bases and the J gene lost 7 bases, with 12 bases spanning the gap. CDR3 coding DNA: TGTGCCAGCAGCCATCAGGGCAGGGGTGAAAAACTGTTTTTT. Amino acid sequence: CASSHQGRGEKLFF.

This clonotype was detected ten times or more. CDR3 protein: CASSVEGAGTEAFF. CDR3 in DNA: TGTGCCAGCAGCGTAGAGGGGGCAGGTACTGAAGCTTTCTTT. This rearrangement joins TRBV9 to TRBJ1-1; TRBD1 aligns across 7 bases. CDR1 and CDR2 (germline): SGDLS, YYNGEE. With V trimmed by 0 bases and J by 5 bases, 4 bases remained unmatched. CDR3 length equals 14 residues.

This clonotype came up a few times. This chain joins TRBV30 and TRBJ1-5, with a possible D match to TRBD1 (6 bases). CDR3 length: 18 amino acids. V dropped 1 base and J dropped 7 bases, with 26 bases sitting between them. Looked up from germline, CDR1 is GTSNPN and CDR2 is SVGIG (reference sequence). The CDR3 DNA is TGTGCCTGGAGTGGAAAAATAAGGTCCGGGACACCCAGGCAGCCCCAGCATTTT. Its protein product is CAWSGKIRSGTPRQPQHF.

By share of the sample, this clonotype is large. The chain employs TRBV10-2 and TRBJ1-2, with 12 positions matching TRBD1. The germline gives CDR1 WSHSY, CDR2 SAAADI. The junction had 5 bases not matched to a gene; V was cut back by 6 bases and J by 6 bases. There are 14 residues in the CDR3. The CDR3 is CASSTGTGGNGYTF. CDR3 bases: TGCGCCAGCAGCACCGGGACAGGGGGCAATGGCTACACCTTC.

CDR3: CASSLVGGSSYEQYF. In DNA form, the CDR3 reads TGTGCCAGCAGCTTAGTTGGCGGTAGCTCCTACGAGCAGTACTTC. V gene TRBV11-1 combines with J gene TRBJ2-7; D remains unclear. Germline V gene lookup returns CDR1 SGHAT and CDR2 FQDESV (reference sequence). CDR3 length: 15 amino acids. V lost 1 base, J lost 0 bases, and 10 bases lay in between.

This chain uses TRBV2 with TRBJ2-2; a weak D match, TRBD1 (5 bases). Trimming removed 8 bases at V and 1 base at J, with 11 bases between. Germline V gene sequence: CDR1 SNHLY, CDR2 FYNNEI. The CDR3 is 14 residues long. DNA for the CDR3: TGTGCCAGCCTAGGGGTAATGAACACCGGGGAGCTGTTTTTT. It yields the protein CASLGVMNTGELFF.

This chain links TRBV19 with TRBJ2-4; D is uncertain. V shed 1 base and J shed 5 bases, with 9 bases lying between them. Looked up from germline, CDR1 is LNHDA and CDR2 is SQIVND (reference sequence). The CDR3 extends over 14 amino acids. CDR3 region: CASSIGPSENIQYF. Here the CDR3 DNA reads TGTGCCAGTAGTATAGGGCCCTCCGAAAACATTCAGTACTTC.

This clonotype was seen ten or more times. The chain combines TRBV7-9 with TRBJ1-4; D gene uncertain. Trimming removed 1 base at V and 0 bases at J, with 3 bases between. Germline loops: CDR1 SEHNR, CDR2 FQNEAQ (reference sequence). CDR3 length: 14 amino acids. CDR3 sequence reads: CASSLDTTNEKLFF. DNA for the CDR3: TGTGCCAGCAGCTTAGACACAACTAATGAAAAACTGTTTTTT. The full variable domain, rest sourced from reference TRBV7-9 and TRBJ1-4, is DTGVSQNPRHKITKRGQNVTFRCDPISEHNRLYWYRQTLGQGPEFLTYFQNEAQLEKSRLLSDRFSAERPKGSFSTLEIQRTEQGDSAMYLCASSLDTTNEKLFFGSGTQLSVL.

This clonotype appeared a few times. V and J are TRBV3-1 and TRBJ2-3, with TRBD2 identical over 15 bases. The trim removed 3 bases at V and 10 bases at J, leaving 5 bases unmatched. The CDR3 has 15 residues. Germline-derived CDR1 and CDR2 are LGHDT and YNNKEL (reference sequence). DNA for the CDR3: TGTGCCAGCAGCCAGGACGGGACTAGCGGGGGGCCGCAGTATTTT. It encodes CASSQDGTSGGPQYF.

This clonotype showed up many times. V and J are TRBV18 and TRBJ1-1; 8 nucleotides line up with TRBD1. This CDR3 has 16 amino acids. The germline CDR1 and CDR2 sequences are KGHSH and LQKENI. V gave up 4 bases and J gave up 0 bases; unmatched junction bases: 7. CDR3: CASSRTSGGLNTEAFF. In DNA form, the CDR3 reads TGTGCCAGCTCACGCACGTCAGGGGGCCTGAACACTGAAGCTTTCTTT.

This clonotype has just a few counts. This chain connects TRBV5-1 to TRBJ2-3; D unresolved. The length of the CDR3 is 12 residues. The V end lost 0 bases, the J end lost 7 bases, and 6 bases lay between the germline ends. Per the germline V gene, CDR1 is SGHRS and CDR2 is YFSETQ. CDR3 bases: TGCGCCAGCAGCTTGGTCCCTCATACGCAGTATTTT. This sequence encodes CASSLVPHTQYF.

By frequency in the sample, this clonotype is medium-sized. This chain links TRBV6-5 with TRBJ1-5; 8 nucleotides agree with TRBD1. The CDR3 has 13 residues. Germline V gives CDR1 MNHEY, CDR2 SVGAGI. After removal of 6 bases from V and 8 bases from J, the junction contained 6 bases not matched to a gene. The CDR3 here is CASSKQGEKPQHF. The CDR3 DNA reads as TGTGCCAGCAGCAAACAGGGGGAGAAGCCCCAGCATTTT.

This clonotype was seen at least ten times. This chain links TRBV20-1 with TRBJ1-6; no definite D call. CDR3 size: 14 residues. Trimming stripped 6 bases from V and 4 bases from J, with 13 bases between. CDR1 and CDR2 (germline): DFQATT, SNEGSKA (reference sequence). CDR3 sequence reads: CSAYRRTYNSPLHF. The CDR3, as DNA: TGCAGTGCCTACCGAAGAACGTATAATTCACCCCTCCACTTT.

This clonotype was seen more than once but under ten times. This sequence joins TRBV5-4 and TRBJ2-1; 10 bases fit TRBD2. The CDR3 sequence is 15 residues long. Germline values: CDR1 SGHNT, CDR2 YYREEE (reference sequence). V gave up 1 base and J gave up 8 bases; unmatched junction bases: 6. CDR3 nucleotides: TGTGCCAGCAGCTTGATTAGCGGGGGGCGGGATGAGCAGTTCTTC. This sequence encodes CASSLISGGRDEQFF.

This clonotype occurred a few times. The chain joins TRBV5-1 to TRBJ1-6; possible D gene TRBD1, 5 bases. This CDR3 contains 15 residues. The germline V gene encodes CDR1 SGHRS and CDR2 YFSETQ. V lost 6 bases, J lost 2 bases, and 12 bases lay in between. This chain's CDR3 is CASNARETYNSPLHF. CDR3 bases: TGCGCCAGCAACGCCAGGGAAACCTATAATTCACCCCTCCACTTT.

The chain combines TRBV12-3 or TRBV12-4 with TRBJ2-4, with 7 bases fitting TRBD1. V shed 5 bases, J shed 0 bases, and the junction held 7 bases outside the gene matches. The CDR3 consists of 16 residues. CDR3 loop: CASSNRQGRAKNIQYF. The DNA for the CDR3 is TGTGCCAGCAGTAATCGACAGGGTAGAGCCAAAAACATTCAGTACTTC.

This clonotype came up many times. CDR3 in DNA: TGCGCCAGCAGTCATTCGGAGTACGGGACGGAGGGAGAAAAACTGTTTTTT. As protein: CASSHSEYGTEGEKLFF. The rearrangement links TRBV23-1 to TRBJ1-4; tentatively, D is TRBD1 (5 bases). TRBV23-1 falls under the ORF class, with uncertain function. CDR3 size: 17 residues. Trimming cost V 3 bases and J 8 bases, with 22 bases left between them.

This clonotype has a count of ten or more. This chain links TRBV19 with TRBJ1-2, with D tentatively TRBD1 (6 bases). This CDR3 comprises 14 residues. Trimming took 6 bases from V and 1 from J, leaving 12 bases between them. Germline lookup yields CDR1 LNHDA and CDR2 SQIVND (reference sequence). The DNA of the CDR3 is TGTGCCAGTAGCAAGGGACAAGATAACTATGGCTACACCTTC. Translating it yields CASSKGQDNYGYTF.

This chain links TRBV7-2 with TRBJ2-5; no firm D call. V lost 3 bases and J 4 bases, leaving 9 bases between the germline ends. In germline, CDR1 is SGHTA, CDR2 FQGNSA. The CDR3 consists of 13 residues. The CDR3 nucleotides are TGTGCCAGCAGCTTCGGCGTCCGAGAGACCCAGTACTTC. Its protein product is CASSFGVRETQYF.

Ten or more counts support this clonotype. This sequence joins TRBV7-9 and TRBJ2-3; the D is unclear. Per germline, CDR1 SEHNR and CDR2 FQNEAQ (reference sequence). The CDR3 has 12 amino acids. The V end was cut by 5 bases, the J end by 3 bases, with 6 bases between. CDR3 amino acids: CASSRVTDTQYF. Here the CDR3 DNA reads TGTGCCAGCAGCCGTGTTACAGATACGCAGTATTTT.

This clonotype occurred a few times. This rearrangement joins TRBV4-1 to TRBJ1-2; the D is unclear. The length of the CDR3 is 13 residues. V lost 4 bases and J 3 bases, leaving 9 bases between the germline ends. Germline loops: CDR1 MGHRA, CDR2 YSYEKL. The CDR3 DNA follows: TGCGCCAGCAGCCCGGGCAGCTACTATGGCTACACCTTC. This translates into CASSPGSYYGYTF.

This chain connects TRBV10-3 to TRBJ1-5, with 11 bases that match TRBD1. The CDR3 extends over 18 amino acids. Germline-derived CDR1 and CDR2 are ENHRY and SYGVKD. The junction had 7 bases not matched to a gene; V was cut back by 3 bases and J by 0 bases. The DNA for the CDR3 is TGTGCCATCAGTGACGGGACAGGGGGGATCAATAGCAATCAGCCCCAGCATTTT. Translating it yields CAISDGTGGINSNQPQHF.

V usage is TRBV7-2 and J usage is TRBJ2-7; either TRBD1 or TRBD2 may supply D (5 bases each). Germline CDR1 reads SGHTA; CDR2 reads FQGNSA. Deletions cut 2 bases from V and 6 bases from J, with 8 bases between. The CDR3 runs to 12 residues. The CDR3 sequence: CASSLTGTEQYF. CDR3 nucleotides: TGTGCCAGCAGCTTAACCGGGACCGAGCAGTACTTC.

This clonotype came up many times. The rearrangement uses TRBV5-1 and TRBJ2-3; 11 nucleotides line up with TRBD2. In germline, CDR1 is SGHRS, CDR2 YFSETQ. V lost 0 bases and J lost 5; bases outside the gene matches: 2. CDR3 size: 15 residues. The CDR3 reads CASSLAGTSGDTQYF. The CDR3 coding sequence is TGCGCCAGCAGCTTGGCCGGGACTAGCGGAGATACGCAGTATTTT.

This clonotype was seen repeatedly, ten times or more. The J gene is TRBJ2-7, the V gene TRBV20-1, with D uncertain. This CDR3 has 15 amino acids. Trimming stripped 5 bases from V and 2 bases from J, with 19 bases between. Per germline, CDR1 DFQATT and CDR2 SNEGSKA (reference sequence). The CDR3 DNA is TGCAGTGCTTCCCTCAACCCCCGCGGAGCCTACGAGCAGTACTTC. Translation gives CSASLNPRGAYEQYF.

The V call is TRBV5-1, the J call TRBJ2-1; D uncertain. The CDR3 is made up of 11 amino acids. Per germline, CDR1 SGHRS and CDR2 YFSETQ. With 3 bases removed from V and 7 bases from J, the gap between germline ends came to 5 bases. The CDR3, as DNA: TGCGCCAGCAGCTATACGAATGAGCAGTTCTTC. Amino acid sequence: CASSYTNEQFF.

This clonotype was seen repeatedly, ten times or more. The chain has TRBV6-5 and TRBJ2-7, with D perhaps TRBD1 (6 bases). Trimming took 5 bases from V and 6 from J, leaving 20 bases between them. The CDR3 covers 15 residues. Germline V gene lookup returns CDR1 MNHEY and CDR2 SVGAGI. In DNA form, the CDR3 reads TGTGCCAGCAGTGCCGTACAGGGAAGGGGGATCGAGCAGTACTTC. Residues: CASSAVQGRGIEQYF.

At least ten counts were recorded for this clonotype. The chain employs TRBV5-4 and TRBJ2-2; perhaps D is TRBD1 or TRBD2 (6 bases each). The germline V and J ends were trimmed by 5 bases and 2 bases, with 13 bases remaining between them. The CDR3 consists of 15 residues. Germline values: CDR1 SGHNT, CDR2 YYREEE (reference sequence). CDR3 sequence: CASRIGGLNTGELFF. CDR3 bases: TGTGCCAGCAGAATCGGGGGCCTTAACACCGGGGAGCTGTTTTTT.

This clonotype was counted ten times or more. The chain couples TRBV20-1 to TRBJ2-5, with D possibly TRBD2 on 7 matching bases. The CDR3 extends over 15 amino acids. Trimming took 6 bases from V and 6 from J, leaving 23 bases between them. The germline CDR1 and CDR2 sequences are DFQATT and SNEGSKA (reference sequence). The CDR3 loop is CSADHGGGARKTQYF. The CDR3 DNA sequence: TGCAGTGCCGACCACGGAGGGGGGGCCCGAAAGACCCAGTACTTC.

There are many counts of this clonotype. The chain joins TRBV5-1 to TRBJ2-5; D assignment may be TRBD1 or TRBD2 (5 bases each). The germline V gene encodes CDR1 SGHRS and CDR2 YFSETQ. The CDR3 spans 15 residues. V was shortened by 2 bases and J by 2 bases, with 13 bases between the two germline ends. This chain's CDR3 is CASSLGAGKQETQYF. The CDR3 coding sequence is TGCGCCAGCAGCTTAGGGGCCGGGAAACAAGAGACCCAGTACTTC.